A single sample is the source of the 22 T cell receptor beta chains below, sequenced in a study of T cells in Graves' hyperthyroidism and ophthalmopathy. Amplified TCR beta CDR3 regions derived from RNA transcripts. First-round RT-PCR of the TCR CDR3 relied on the HTBI primer set. In TCRdb, the multiplex PCR reads were re-called with MiXCR into one record per CDR3 protein. The sample yields some 510,000 distinct CDR3 sequences, under 25% seen once. Sequencing used blood. These TCRs come from a man in his late teens or twenties with Graves' hyperthyroidism.

V gene TRBV6-5 combines with J gene TRBJ2-7, with D unresolved. CDR3 size: 13 residues. Germline assignment: CDR1 MNHEY and CDR2 SVGAGI. V lost 2 bases, J lost 6 bases, and 11 bases lay in between. The CDR3 is CASSYDVSGEQYF. The CDR3 DNA is TGTGCCAGCAGTTACGACGTTTCGGGCGAGCAGTACTTC.

This clonotype was counted many times. The V and J genes are TRBV5-1 and TRBJ2-2, with D hard to call. Trimming cost V 2 bases and J 0 bases, with 8 bases left between them. CDR1 is SGHRS, CDR2 YFSETQ, per germline. This CDR3 is 15 amino acids long. CDR3 protein: CASSFSPPNTGELFF. CDR3 DNA: TGCGCCAGCAGCTTTAGCCCACCGAACACCGGGGAGCTGTTTTTT.

There are a few counts of this clonotype. The genes are TRBV30 and TRBJ2-7, with no clear D. The CDR3 has 13 amino acids. Germline CDR1 is GTSNPN and CDR2 is SVGIG (reference sequence). V was cut by 1 base and J by 2 bases, with 9 bases left in between. The CDR3 nucleotides are TGTGCCTGGAGTGCCTCCTGGGCCTACGAGCAGTACTTC. Translated, it gives CAWSASWAYEQYF.

In its sample, this clonotype was seen many times. One end of the junction is discordant with germline, which a read error may explain. The genes are TRBV24-1 and TRBJ2-7; D is perhaps TRBD1 (5 bases). The CDR3 runs 12 residues. The germline gives CDR1 KGHDR, CDR2 SFDVKD. The DNA for the CDR3 is TGCGAATCGAAAGGGGTTGGCCACGAGCAGTACTTC. Its translation: CESKGVGHEQYF.

With respect to this clonotype: A much larger clone differs from this one at a single base, so this may be a read error. This is likely a read error, given that the CDR3 carries no conserved phenylalanine or tryptophan at its end. The CDR3 sequence: CASSARQGYGYTV. CDR3 nucleotide sequence: TGTGCCAGCAGTGCTCGACAGGGCTATGGCTACACCGTC. The chain combines TRBV6-1 with TRBJ1-2, with 7 bases that match TRBD1. The CDR3 has 13 residues. J gave up 4 bases and V 4 bases, and 3 bases lay outside the gene matches. Germline CDR1 is MNHNS and CDR2 is SASEGT.

This chain uses TRBV6-1 with TRBJ1-2; 8 nucleotides agree with TRBD1. This CDR3 region has 14 residues. Trimming took 6 bases from V and 4 from J; bases not matched to a gene: 7. Per the germline V gene, CDR1 is MNHNS and CDR2 is SASEGT. The CDR3 protein is CASRDRANGYGYTF. CDR3 coding DNA: TGTGCCAGCAGGGACAGGGCCAACGGCTATGGCTACACCTTC.

This clonotype was observed at least ten times. The chain combines TRBV25-1 with TRBJ1-1; no firm D call. The CDR3 totals 12 residues. The germline V gene encodes CDR1 MGHDK and CDR2 SYGVNS. V gave up 7 bases and J gave up 8 bases, with 14 bases separating them. CDR3 DNA: TGTGCCAGCACCAGGCTCGCCGGGGAAGCTTTCTTT. Its protein is CASTRLAGEAFF.

This clonotype occurred many times. This chain links TRBV12-3 or TRBV12-4 with TRBJ1-1, with 8 bases that match TRBD1. The CDR3 length is 15 residues. Trimming cost V 5 bases and J 3 bases; bases outside gene matches: 8. This CDR3 is CASSPHRGRDTEAFF. DNA of the CDR3: TGTGCCAGCAGTCCCCACAGGGGGAGGGACACTGAAGCTTTCTTT.

Only one count was recorded for this clonotype. The chain recombines TRBV7-9 with TRBJ2-2; 8 positions match TRBD2. Per germline, CDR1 SEHNR and CDR2 FQNEAQ (reference sequence). Trimming at V came to 10 bases and at J to 2 bases, leaving 6 bases not matched to a gene. The CDR3 length is 14 residues. The CDR3 protein is CATPGLVNTGELFF. Here the CDR3 DNA reads TGTGCCACCCCGGGACTAGTCAACACCGGGGAGCTGTTTTTT. Full variable domain (outside the CDR3, taken from reference TRBV7-9 and TRBJ2-2): DTGVSQNPRHKITKRGQNVTFRCDPISEHNRLYWYRQTLGQGPEFLTYFQNEAQLEKSRLLSDRFSAERPKGSFSTLEIQRTEQGDSAMYLCATPGLVNTGELFFGEGSRLTVL.

This clonotype was counted ten times or more. This chain joins TRBV12-3 or TRBV12-4 and TRBJ2-4; D may be TRBD1 or TRBD2 (5 bases each). This CDR3 has 13 residues. V lost 3 bases and J 8 bases, leaving 11 bases between the germline ends. CDR3 sequence reads: CASSLRGTDIQYF. In nucleotides, the CDR3 is TGTGCCAGCAGTTTGCGAGGGACGGACATTCAGTACTTC.

The chain couples TRBV6-2 or TRBV6-3 to TRBJ2-7, with 11 bases identical to TRBD1. CDR1 and CDR2 (germline): MNHEY, SVGEGT. The trim removed 7 bases at V and 7 bases at J, leaving 9 bases unmatched. The CDR3 has 14 residues. The CDR3 DNA reads TGTGCCAGCACCACGGACAGGGGGCTAGGGGAGCAGTACTTC. Encoded protein: CASTTDRGLGEQYF.

The CDR3, as DNA: TGTGCCAGCAGTACGACCGGGACAGGGTATTCACCCCTCCACTTT. Encoded protein: CASSTTGTGYSPLHF. The V call is TRBV6-1, the J call TRBJ1-6, with 9 bases lining up with TRBD1. The germline CDR1 and CDR2 sequences are MNHNS and SASEGT. This CDR3 has 15 residues. V lost 5 bases and J lost 8; bases outside the gene matches: 7.

This clonotype was recorded at least ten times. CDR3 sequence reads: CSASQATYEQYF. CDR3 nucleotides: TGCAGTGCTTCACAGGCAACCTACGAGCAGTACTTC. V usage is TRBV20-1 and J usage is TRBJ2-7; possibly TRBD1 for D (5 bases). This CDR3 is 12 amino acids long. Germline CDR1 and CDR2: DFQATT and SNEGSKA (reference sequence). V gave up 5 bases and J gave up 2 bases, with 10 bases separating them.

This clonotype has ten or more counts. The CDR3 loop reads CASSLQGGPNSPLHF. As DNA, the CDR3 is TGTGCCAGCAGTCTACAGGGTGGTCCTAATTCACCCCTCCACTTT. V and J are TRBV2 and TRBJ1-6, with a tentative D call TRBD1 (6 bases). V lost 5 bases and J 6 bases, leaving 14 bases between the germline ends. The CDR3 has 15 residues. CDR1 and CDR2 from the germline V gene are SNHLY and FYNNEI. The full variable domain, in which reference TRBV2 and TRBJ1-6 provide the parts outside the CDR3, is EPEVTQTPSHQVTQMGQEVILRCVPISNHLYFYWYRQILGQKVEFLVSFYNNEISEKSEIFDDQFSVERPDGSNFTLKIRSTKLEDSAMYFCASSLQGGPNSPLHFGNGTRLTVT.

This clonotype was seen ten or more times. V usage is TRBV12-3 or TRBV12-4 and J usage is TRBJ1-2; D not resolved. This CDR3 contains 11 residues. Trimming took 5 bases from V and 7 from J, leaving 8 bases between them. The CDR3 DNA reads TGTGCCAGCAGTCATTTTGGTGGCTACACCTTC. It codes for CASSHFGGYTF.

DNA for the CDR3: TGTGCCAGCAGCTCTTCCGCAACAGGGGCGGTCACTGAAGCTTTCTTT. It is translated as CASSSSATGAVTEAFF. This sequence joins TRBV11-1 and TRBJ1-1; 7 nucleotides line up with TRBD1. In germline, CDR1 is SGHAT, CDR2 FQDESV (reference sequence). The junction had 12 bases not matched to a gene; V was cut back by 4 bases and J by 4 bases. The CDR3 loop spans 16 amino acids.

This clonotype occurred a few times. The chain has TRBV5-5 and TRBJ1-2, with TRBD1 matching 7 bases. The germline V gene has CDR1 SGHKS and CDR2 YYEKEE (reference sequence). The CDR3 runs 14 residues. With V trimmed by 0 bases and J by 5 bases, 4 bases remained unmatched. The CDR3 DNA follows: TGTGCCAGCAGCTTGGCCGTGGGACAGTATGGCTACACCTTC. It translates to CASSLAVGQYGYTF.

This clonotype was seen repeatedly, ten times or more. V and J are TRBV2 and TRBJ1-2; TRBD1 is a possible D gene (6 bases). The ends were cut back, 4 bases at V and 4 bases at J, with 16 bases in the middle. CDR1 and CDR2 (germline): SNHLY, FYNNEI. This CDR3 contains 15 residues. CDR3 residues: CASSGGRDIRYGYTF. The CDR3 DNA is TGTGCCAGCAGTGGGGGCCGGGACATTCGCTATGGCTACACCTTC. Combining the CDR3 with reference TRBV2 and TRBJ1-2 gives the whole variable domain EPEVTQTPSHQVTQMGQEVILRCVPISNHLYFYWYRQILGQKVEFLVSFYNNEISEKSEIFDDQFSVERPDGSNFTLKIRSTKLEDSAMYFCASSGGRDIRYGYTFGSGTRLTVV.

This clonotype has just a few counts. The chain has TRBV12-3 or TRBV12-4 and TRBJ1-4; TRBD1 matches 7 bases. CDR3 length equals 14 residues. Trimming cost V 5 bases and J 3 bases; bases outside gene matches: 3. This CDR3 reads CASSRGLPNEKLFF. CDR3 nucleotide sequence: TGTGCCAGCAGTAGGGGGCTGCCTAATGAAAAACTGTTTTTT.

This clonotype was found many times. The gene calls are TRBV20-1 and TRBJ1-1, with D unresolved. Trimming removed 0 bases from V and 5 bases from J, with 7 bases in between. CDR3 length: 12 residues. In germline, CDR1 is DFQATT, CDR2 SNEGSKA (reference sequence). CDR3 residues: CSARDLGTEAFF. The CDR3 DNA reads as TGCAGTGCTAGAGATCTTGGGACTGAAGCTTTCTTT.

This clonotype was observed many times. The J gene is TRBJ2-2, the V gene TRBV7-6; unclear D gene. Trimming pared 2 bases from V and 5 bases from J, leaving 6 bases between. The CDR3 is 13 residues long. CDR1 and CDR2 (germline): SGHVS, FNYEAQ. The CDR3 bases are TGTGCCAGCAGCTTAACGCATACCGGGGAGCTGTTTTTT. Translation gives CASSLTHTGELFF.

Turning to this clonotype: This may be a read error: a much more frequent sequence differs by one nucleotide. In DNA, the CDR3 is TGTGCCACCAGCGGGAGGGGAGAGGGCGAGCAGTACTTC. It yields the protein CATSGRGEGEQYF. The chain joins TRBV15 to TRBJ2-7; 7 positions match TRBD2. Unmatched junction bases numbered 7, after V lost 5 bases and J lost 6 bases. Germline V gene data show CDR1 as LNHNV and CDR2 as YYDKDF (reference sequence). The CDR3 totals 13 residues.